Below, 11 T cell receptor beta chains from the same sample are listed, as sequenced in a study of cytomegalovirus exposure and HLA in healthy donors. Sequencing used immunoSEQ multiplex PCR; TCRdb keeps in-frame clones, though not all of them. The data show about 350,000 clones, 87% seen once. Sequences were obtained from PBMCs. These TCRs come from a woman in her 30s in good health and CMV-seropositive.

The genes are TRBV6-1 and TRBJ2-3; D gene ambiguous. With 4 bases removed from V and 0 bases from J, the gap between germline ends came to 5 bases. The CDR3 sequence is 13 residues long. Per the germline V gene, CDR1 is MNHNS and CDR2 is SASEGT. The CDR3 region has the DNA TGTGCCAGCAGTGCACTTAGCACAGATACGCAGTATTTT. Amino acid sequence: CASSALSTDTQYF.

The rearrangement links TRBV6-5 to TRBJ1-6; the D is unclear. The CDR3 is 13 residues long. Germline loops: CDR1 MNHEY, CDR2 SVGAGI. V gave up 10 bases and J gave up 0 bases, with 7 bases separating them. This CDR3 reads CATRPSYNSPLHF. The CDR3 nucleotides read TGTGCCACCCGCCCCTCCTATAATTCACCCCTCCACTTT.

The chain joins TRBV11-3 to TRBJ2-6; possibly TRBD2 for D (6 bases). With 1 base removed from V and 0 bases from J, the gap between germline ends came to 13 bases. This CDR3 has 18 amino acids. Germline V CDR1 and CDR2: SGHNT, YENEEA. CDR3 protein: CASSLGEAFNSGANVLTF. DNA for the CDR3: TGTGCCAGCAGCTTAGGGGAGGCTTTTAACTCTGGGGCCAACGTCCTGACTTTC.

This chain uses TRBV18 with TRBJ1-2; D not certain. This CDR3 has 16 amino acids. The V gene lost 0 bases and the J gene lost 1 base, with 12 bases spanning the gap. Per the germline V gene, CDR1 is KGHSH and CDR2 is LQKENI. The CDR3 DNA reads TGTGCCAGCTCACCACCCGGACTGAACATTAACTATGGCTACACCTTC. This gives the protein CASSPPGLNINYGYTF.

This clone has only a few counts. The chain carries TRBV6-5 and TRBJ2-7; possible D gene TRBD1, 5 bases. This CDR3 has 15 amino acids. The V end lost 5 bases, the J end lost 3 bases, and 17 bases lay between the germline ends. Germline values: CDR1 MNHEY, CDR2 SVGAGI. This CDR3 reads CASSAVREGYYEQYF. For the CDR3, the DNA is TGTGCCAGCAGTGCCGTCAGGGAAGGGTACTACGAGCAGTACTTC.

The J gene is TRBJ1-4, the V gene TRBV28; 10 bases agree with TRBD1. The CDR3 has 15 residues. Germline assignment: CDR1 MDHEN and CDR2 SYDVKM. V lost 2 bases and J lost 8; bases outside the gene matches: 5. As DNA, the CDR3 is TGTGCCAGCAGTTTACCGGGACAGGGGAACGAAAAACTGTTTTTT. Translating it yields CASSLPGQGNEKLFF. Combining the CDR3 with reference TRBV28 and TRBJ1-4 gives the whole variable domain DVKVTQSSRYLVKRTGEKVFLECVQDMDHENMFWYRQDPGLGLRLIYFSYDVKMKEKGDIPEGYSVSREKKERFSLILESASTNQTSMYLCASSLPGQGNEKLFFGSGTQLSVL.

The rearrangement joins TRBV6-1 to TRBJ2-3; D may correspond to TRBD1 or TRBD2 (5 bases each). V shed 4 bases and J shed 2 bases, with 16 bases lying between them. The V gene's germline CDR1 is MNHNS and CDR2 SASEGT. This CDR3 has 16 amino acids. The CDR3 DNA is TGTGCCAGCAGTGCACACCGGGACCCACTCACAGATACGCAGTATTTT. This sequence encodes CASSAHRDPLTDTQYF.

The chain employs TRBV5-1 and TRBJ2-2; D possibly corresponds to TRBD2 (5 bases). Germline V gene lookup returns CDR1 SGHRS and CDR2 YFSETQ. This CDR3 has 13 residues. V lost 4 bases and J 8 bases, leaving 12 bases between the germline ends. CDR3 sequence reads: CASSGSVSGELFF. The DNA of the CDR3 is TGCGCCAGCAGCGGTAGCGTTTCGGGGGAGCTGTTTTTT.

CDR3 in amino acids: CASSLQADTQYF. DNA for the CDR3: TGTGCCAGCAGCTTACAGGCAGATACGCAGTATTTT. The chain links TRBV7-9 to TRBJ2-3; D not certain. Germline V lookup: CDR1 SEHNR, CDR2 FQNEAQ (reference sequence). Trimming removed 2 bases from V and 4 bases from J, with 4 bases in between. The CDR3 totals 12 residues.

V and J are TRBV30 and TRBJ1-1, with D possibly being TRBD1 (5 bases). Germline CDR1 GTSNPN, CDR2 SVGIG (reference sequence). This CDR3 has 12 residues. The V and J ends lost 0 bases and 9 bases respectively, with 11 bases between them. CDR3: CAWSVRQGQAFF. CDR3 DNA: TGTGCCTGGAGTGTACGGCAGGGACAAGCTTTCTTT.

The chain recombines TRBV27 with TRBJ2-5; TRBD2 agrees at 12 bases. The CDR3 loop spans 18 amino acids. Germline assignment: CDR1 MNHEY and CDR2 SMNVEV (reference sequence). V gave up 5 bases and J gave up 0 bases; unmatched junction bases: 10. In nucleotides, the CDR3 is TGTGCCAGCAGTCTCATTACTAGCGGGGGGCCATACCAAGAGACCCAGTACTTC. Translated: CASSLITSGGPYQETQYF.